The present TCR beta chain was sequenced within a study of response to subunit inactivated influenza vaccine (dated by TCRdb to the late 2010s). Study-level background: Deep quantitative T cell receptor repertoire profiling was used in the study to track responses to a trivalent subunit inactivated influenza vaccine. The investigation overall reported the following: According to the authors, only a limited number of new T cells may be recruited by each seasonal influenza vaccination.

In the germline V gene, CDR1 corresponds to MDHEN and CDR2 to SYDVKM. V gives up 4 bases and J gives up 5 bases, and the segment between their germline ends measures 9 bases. The CDR3 covers 12 residues, taking in both the cysteine and the phenylalanine. The only DNA kept is the CDR3, 36 bases in frame from the first base. Libraries were prepared through RT-PCR. The instrument given in TCRdb is Illumina HiSeq 2500. TCRdb ran its own pipeline on the public reads, namely fastp trimming at Q25 and MiXCR clone calling, and kept in-frame beta chains. A single entry per CDR3 protein holds the most common genes and DNA from its merged rows. Present in this sample are 560,000 or so distinct CDR3 sequences, 6% to 9% of which were seen just once. The ten largest clones represent 10% to 15% of the sample. This clonotype showed up many times. What antigen it recognizes has not been identified. Within one base of it there is no much larger clone, and no base qualities were kept.

This receptor was obtained from a man aged 45 to 70 who received an inactivated influenza vaccine. Donor details come from another sample of the same person, matched by shared clones. Recombination connected TRBV28 to TRBJ2-7; the D gene is perhaps TRBD1, from 5 matching bases. The sequences come from PBMCs from blood, collected around 25 months after vaccination. The sequenced DNA is TGTGCCAGCAGTTCGACAGTTAACGAGCAGTACTTC. This encodes CASSSTVNEQYF. The reference TRBV28 and TRBJ2-7 proteins fill in what lies around the CDR3, so the full variable domain reads DVKVTQSSRYLVKRTGEKVFLECVQDMDHENMFWYRQDPGLGLRLIYFSYDVKMKEKGDIPEGYSVSREKKERFSLILESASTNQTSMYLCASSSTVNEQYFGPGTRLTVT.